Below are 29 T cell receptor beta chains sequenced from a single sample in a study of blood T cell repertoires in COVID-19. This table comes from immunoSEQ multiplex PCR, and its TCRdb copy is limited to in-frame clones, with some not included. The sample gives approximately 300,000 clones, around four fifths of which show up once; about 1.2% is in the top ten. Sequencing was performed on peripheral blood. The receptors derive from a woman aged 45-60 years with acute or convalescent COVID-19.

The chain couples TRBV6-2 or TRBV6-3 to TRBJ2-1; D unresolved. Germline V lookup: CDR1 MNHEY, CDR2 SVGEGT. V lost 6 bases, J lost 5 bases, and 11 bases lay in between. The CDR3 length is 13 residues. The CDR3 DNA reads as TGTGCCAGCAGCTATAACTCGAACAATGAGCAGTTCTTC. Translated: CASSYNSNNEQFF.

The rearrangement joins TRBV20-1 to TRBJ2-5; 7 bases align to TRBD1. V was clipped by 3 bases and J by 5 bases; unmatched bases: 9. The CDR3 has 14 residues. Germline CDR1 reads DFQATT; CDR2 reads SNEGSKA (reference sequence). The CDR3 sequence is CSASRGLASETQYF. The DNA for the CDR3 is TGCAGTGCTAGTAGGGGGCTAGCCTCCGAGACCCAGTACTTC.

This clone was detected only a few times. This chain uses TRBV7-9 with TRBJ1-4; 7 bases match TRBD1. Unmatched junction bases numbered 14, after V lost 0 bases and J lost 13 bases. The CDR3 spans 16 residues. The germline gives CDR1 SEHNR, CDR2 FQNEAQ (reference sequence). The CDR3 sequence is CASSLAAGTVFGGLFF. CDR3 in DNA: TGTGCCAGCAGCTTAGCCGCCGGGACAGTCTTTGGAGGACTGTTTTTT.

The chain recombines TRBV7-2 with TRBJ2-7, with 7 nucleotides matching TRBD1. The CDR3 length is 14 residues. The V gene end was trimmed by 4 bases and the J gene end by 2 bases; junction bases not matched to a gene: 5. Germline-derived CDR1 and CDR2 are SGHTA and FQGNSA. CDR3 amino acids: CASSSKGQTYEQYF. In DNA form, the CDR3 reads TGTGCCAGCAGCTCGAAGGGACAGACCTACGAGCAGTACTTC.

The CDR3 DNA reads TGCAGCGTTGCCCCTTGGGTTGACTCTTACGAGCAGTACTTC. Translating it yields CSVAPWVDSYEQYF. The V call is TRBV29-1, the J call TRBJ2-7; D gene ambiguous. V was trimmed by 4 bases and J by 4 bases, leaving 17 bases between them. The germline V gene has CDR1 SQVTM and CDR2 ANQGSEA. CDR3 length: 14 amino acids.

This chain joins TRBV20-1 and TRBJ1-4; D is undetermined. Germline CDR1 reads DFQATT; CDR2 reads SNEGSKA (reference sequence). The CDR3 consists of 10 residues. V was cut by 3 bases and J by 8 bases, with 4 bases left in between. In DNA form, the CDR3 reads TGCAGTGCTAGGAGGGAAAAACTGTTTTTT. Its protein is CSARREKLFF.

The V call is TRBV5-1, the J call TRBJ2-5; D remains unclear. The CDR3 spans 15 residues. The V gene's germline CDR1 is SGHRS and CDR2 YFSETQ. Deletions cut 0 bases from V and 5 bases from J, with 14 bases between. CDR3 loop: CASSLATSEWETQYF. The DNA of the CDR3 is TGCGCCAGCAGCTTGGCCACGTCCGAGTGGGAGACCCAGTACTTC. The whole variable domain, filled in from reference TRBV5-1 and TRBJ2-5, reads KAGVTQTPRYLIKTRGQQVTLSCSPISGHRSVSWYQQTPGQGLQFLFEYFSETQRNKGNFPGRFSGRQFSNSRSEMNVSTLELGDSALYLCASSLATSEWETQYFGPGTRLLVL.

As concerns this clone: Other DNA sequences in the sample encode the same CDR3. The gene calls are TRBV30 and TRBJ1-2; unclear D gene. CDR1 is GTSNPN and CDR2 is SVGIG in the germline V gene (reference sequence). There are 11 residues in the CDR3. V lost 0 bases to trimming and J lost 8 bases, with 7 bases between them. The CDR3 coding sequence is TGTGCCTGGAGTGTAGGAGGAGGCTACACCTTC. Amino acid sequence: CAWSVGGGYTF.

The CDR3 nucleotides read TGTGCCATCAGTTCCGGACAGCCCAACACTGAAGCTTTCTTT. It specifies CAISSGQPNTEAFF. V and J are TRBV10-3 and TRBJ1-1, with a tentative D call TRBD1 (6 bases). The germline V gene has CDR1 ENHRY and CDR2 SYGVKD. V lost 5 bases to trimming and J lost 2 bases, with 12 bases between them. This CDR3 is 14 amino acids long.

CDR3 in DNA: TGTGCCTGGAGTGGGGACAGGGAGGGGGGACAGCCCCAGCATTTT. It specifies CAWSGDREGGQPQHF. The chain uses TRBV30 and TRBJ1-5, with TRBD1 matching over 9 bases. The CDR3 totals 15 residues. Germline CDR1 and CDR2: GTSNPN and SVGIG (reference sequence). The ends lost 1 base at V and 7 bases at J; junction bases unmatched: 8.

The chain links TRBV6-5 to TRBJ2-1, with 12 bases lining up with TRBD2. J gave up 5 bases and V 7 bases, and 3 bases lay outside the gene matches. There are 14 residues in the CDR3. The germline V gene encodes CDR1 MNHEY and CDR2 SVGAGI. The CDR3: CASTASGGDNEQFF. The CDR3 DNA follows: TGTGCCAGCACCGCTAGCGGGGGGGACAATGAGCAGTTCTTC.

The V gene is TRBV2, the J gene TRBJ1-2, with 7 bases identical to TRBD1. The CDR3 totals 12 residues. The germline gives CDR1 SNHLY, CDR2 FYNNEI. V was pared by 8 bases and J by 8 bases, with 8 bases of the junction left unmatched. The CDR3 DNA reads TGTGCCAGCTCACGGGACAGTGAAGGCTACACCTTC. It is translated as CASSRDSEGYTF. Supplemented by reference TRBV2 and TRBJ1-2, the full variable domain reads EPEVTQTPSHQVTQMGQEVILRCVPISNHLYFYWYRQILGQKVEFLVSFYNNEISEKSEIFDDQFSVERPDGSNFTLKIRSTKLEDSAMYFCASSRDSEGYTFGSGTRLTVV.

V is TRBV7-2 and J is TRBJ2-1; 9 nucleotides align to TRBD2. The CDR3 is 16 residues long. CDR1 and CDR2 (germline): SGHTA, FQGNSA. The V and J ends lost 5 bases and 6 bases, in that order; junction bases with no gene match: 11. The CDR3 spells CASSLRRLAGSNEQFF. As DNA, the CDR3 is TGTGCCAGCAGCCTCAGGCGTCTAGCGGGGAGCAATGAGCAGTTCTTC.

The rearrangement uses TRBV5-6 and TRBJ2-6; maybe TRBD1 (7 bases). The CDR3 has 17 amino acids. Trimming left V 6 bases short and J 2 bases short, with 18 bases between. Germline V gene lookup returns CDR1 SGHDT and CDR2 YYEEEE. CDR3 region: CASTRDPGGTGANVLTF. The CDR3 region has the DNA TGTGCCAGCACCCGTGACCCAGGGGGGACTGGGGCCAACGTCCTGACTTTC. Based on the CDR3 plus reference TRBV5-6 and TRBJ2-6, the full variable domain is DAGVTQSPTHLIKTRGQQVTLRCSPKSGHDTVSWYQQALGQGPQFIFQYYEEEERQRGNFPDRFSGHQFPNYSSELNVNALLLGDSALYLCASTRDPGGTGANVLTFGAGSRLTVL.

This clone was detected only once. The chain is built from TRBV2 and TRBJ2-1; the match to TRBD2 covers 11 bases. V lost 6 bases to trimming and J lost 6 bases; unmatched junction nucleotides: 4. The CDR3 covers 14 residues. Per the germline V gene, CDR1 is SNHLY and CDR2 is FYNNEI. Here the CDR3 reads CASSGLAGGNEQFF. The CDR3 coding sequence is TGTGCCAGCAGCGGACTAGCGGGTGGCAATGAGCAGTTCTTC.

The table lists this clone with a few counts. V is TRBV11-2 and J is TRBJ1-4; D might be TRBD1 (5 bases). The CDR3 loop spans 13 amino acids. Germline CDR1 reads SGHAT; CDR2 reads FQNNGV. Between the trimmed V and J ends, which lost 0 bases and 14 bases, there was a span of 13 bases. CDR3 amino acids: CASSLDLQGWLFF. The CDR3 DNA sequence: TGTGCCAGCAGCTTAGATCTGCAGGGTTGGCTGTTTTTT.

This sequence joins TRBV4-2 and TRBJ2-7, with a possible D match to TRBD2 (5 bases). The germline CDR1 and CDR2 sequences are LGHNA and YNFKEQ. CDR3 length: 15 amino acids. V lost 7 bases to trimming and J lost 0 bases, with 16 bases between them. The CDR3 reads CASNLEENPSYEQYF. The CDR3 region has the DNA TGTGCCAGCAACCTGGAGGAGAACCCCTCCTACGAGCAGTACTTC.

CDR3 sequence: CASSLNAVMNTEAFF. The CDR3 region has the DNA TGTGCCAGCAGCTTAAACGCAGTAATGAACACTGAAGCTTTCTTT. The chain combines TRBV7-3 with TRBJ1-1; D is undetermined. Per the germline V gene, CDR1 is SGHTA and CDR2 is FQGTGA. CDR3 size: 15 residues. Deletions cut 1 base from V and 0 bases from J, with 9 bases between.

This chain uses TRBV29-1 with TRBJ1-1; D remains unclear. CDR3 size: 13 residues. Germline loops: CDR1 SQVTM, CDR2 ANQGSEA. V was shortened by 4 bases and J by 1 base, with 10 bases between the two germline ends. DNA of the CDR3: TGCAGCGTTGTGAGATCGAAGAACACTGAAGCTTTCTTT. It yields the protein CSVVRSKNTEAFF.

This sequence joins TRBV2 and TRBJ2-7; D is uncertain. The CDR3 is 12 residues long. CDR1 is SNHLY, CDR2 FYNNEI, per germline. The ends were cut back, 6 bases at V and 6 bases at J, with 12 bases in the middle. The CDR3 DNA follows: TGTGCCAGCAGGGAGACGGTGGGCGAGCAGTACTTC. It is translated as CASRETVGEQYF.

This chain uses TRBV2 with TRBJ2-3, with D maybe TRBD1 (5 bases). V was trimmed by 6 bases and J by 0 bases, leaving 13 bases between them. CDR1 and CDR2 from the germline V gene are SNHLY and FYNNEI. The CDR3 loop spans 15 amino acids. The CDR3, as DNA: TGTGCCAGCAGCTGGGCAGGGAAAAGCACAGATACGCAGTATTTT. This sequence encodes CASSWAGKSTDTQYF.

The rearrangement links TRBV12-5 to TRBJ2-2, with D possibly being TRBD2 (5 bases). Germline-derived CDR1 and CDR2 are LGHNT and FRNRAP. The V end lost 6 bases, the J end lost 0 bases, and 11 bases lay between the germline ends. The CDR3 consists of 15 residues. The CDR3 protein is CASGPWGANTGELFF. CDR3 in DNA: TGTGCTAGTGGCCCATGGGGAGCGAACACCGGGGAGCTGTTTTTT.

The gene calls are TRBV6-5 and TRBJ2-4, with TRBD2 matching over 9 bases. This CDR3 is 15 amino acids long. The V gene's germline CDR1 is MNHEY and CDR2 SVGAGI. V lost 5 bases, J lost 3 bases, and 5 bases stayed unmatched. As DNA, the CDR3 is TGTGCCAGCAGTCGACTAGCGGCGGGCAAAAACATTCAGTACTTC. Amino acids: CASSRLAAGKNIQYF.

In this sample, this clone turned up a few times. The chain has TRBV7-6 and TRBJ2-1; 7 bases match TRBD2. CDR3 length equals 16 residues. CDR1 SGHVS and CDR2 FNYEAQ come from the germline V gene. J gave up 2 bases and V 2 bases, and 6 bases lay outside the gene matches. CDR3 in DNA: TGTGCCAGCAGCTTACGGCAGGGAGGGACCTACAATGAGCAGTTCTTC. Its translation: CASSLRQGGTYNEQFF.

This clone was picked up one time. The chain couples TRBV2 to TRBJ2-1, with TRBD1 matching 7 bases. The CDR3 has 14 residues. Losses at the gene ends were 6 bases for V and 10 bases for J; bases not matched to a gene: 12. Germline values: CDR1 SNHLY, CDR2 FYNNEI. This CDR3 reads CASSISRDSDEQFF. In DNA, the CDR3 is TGTGCCAGCAGCATAAGCCGGGACAGCGACGAGCAGTTCTTC.

V is TRBV7-9 and J is TRBJ1-4; D uncertain. The germline V gene has CDR1 SEHNR and CDR2 FQNEAQ (reference sequence). Trimming pared 4 bases from V and 5 bases from J, leaving 5 bases between. The CDR3 is 12 residues long. CDR3: CASSSPNEKLFF. CDR3 DNA: TGTGCCAGCAGCTCCCCGAATGAAAAACTGTTTTTT.

The chain employs TRBV6-2 or TRBV6-3 and TRBJ2-7; 12 nucleotides line up with TRBD2. The junction had 4 bases not matched to a gene; V was cut back by 0 bases and J by 1 base. This CDR3 has 17 residues. Germline V gene sequence: CDR1 MNHEY, CDR2 SVGEGT. In DNA, the CDR3 is TGTGCCAGCAGTTACTCGCCCGGGACTAGCGGGTCCTACGAGCAGTACTTC. Its protein product is CASSYSPGTSGSYEQYF.

CDR3 loop: CASTPTGQGEKLFF. For the CDR3, the DNA is TGTGCCAGCACCCCTACCGGGCAGGGCGAAAAACTGTTTTTT. V and J are TRBV5-5 and TRBJ1-4; TRBD1 might be the D (5 bases). Germline CDR1 SGHKS, CDR2 YYEKEE (reference sequence). The CDR3 extends over 14 amino acids. Trimming pared 6 bases from V and 8 bases from J, leaving 17 bases between.

This chain joins TRBV5-1 and TRBJ2-4, with no clear D. V was clipped by 0 bases and J by 0 bases, with 4 bases between them. In germline, CDR1 is SGHRS, CDR2 YFSETQ. The CDR3 contains 14 residues. The CDR3: CASSLASAKNIQYF. The CDR3 DNA reads as TGCGCCAGCAGCTTGGCCTCAGCCAAAAACATTCAGTACTTC.